These 22 T cell receptor beta chains were sequenced from one sample in a study of blood T cell repertoires in COVID-19. Clones were read by immunoSEQ multiplex PCR, and TCRdb kept only the in-frame ones, dropping some. The data contain about 440,000 clones, roughly 88% of them singletons. Sequenced sample: PBMCs or T cells enriched from blood (not recorded which). These receptors were taken from a man between 18 and 35 years old who had recovered from COVID-19.

This clone was seen once. J is TRBJ1-3 and V is TRBV2; TRBD1 matches at 7 bases. Per germline, CDR1 SNHLY and CDR2 FYNNEI. V shed 7 bases, J shed 2 bases, and the junction held 14 bases outside the gene matches. The CDR3 extends over 17 amino acids. CDR3 residues: CASTEQGLRAAGNTIYF. The CDR3 bases are TGTGCCAGCACCGAACAGGGGCTTCGAGCCGCTGGAAACACCATATATTTT.

The genes are TRBV3-1 (or the pseudogene TRBV3-2) and TRBJ2-3, with TRBD2 matching 8 bases. Germline V gene data show CDR1 as LGHDT and CDR2 as YNNKEL (reference sequence). The CDR3 runs to 17 residues. J lost 4 bases, V lost 4 bases, and 13 bases had no gene match. The CDR3 DNA reads TGTGCCAGCAGCCCTCTCGGTAGCGGGGTCCCCCCAGATACGCAGTATTTT. Translated, it gives CASSPLGSGVPPDTQYF.

V gene TRBV15 combines with J gene TRBJ1-2; TRBD1 is a possible D gene (5 bases). Germline V gene sequence: CDR1 LNHNV, CDR2 YYDKDF (reference sequence). Trimming cost V 5 bases and J 5 bases, with 21 bases left between them. The CDR3 runs to 16 residues. The CDR3: CATSPGGLSGAYGYTF. CDR3 nucleotides: TGTGCCACCAGCCCGGGGGGTCTCAGTGGAGCGTATGGCTACACCTTC.

In its sample, this clone was seen once. Possible read error: a much larger clone is one base away. The chain couples TRBV7-2 to TRBJ1-6, with D hard to call. The CDR3 consists of 15 residues. Trimming removed 1 base at V and 0 bases at J, with 4 bases between. Germline lookup yields CDR1 SGHTA and CDR2 FQGNSA. The CDR3 DNA reads as TGTGCCAGCAGCTTAGGGAGCTCCTATAATTCACCCCTCCACTTT. Its translation is CASSLGSSYNSPLHF.

This clone was detected a few times. The genes are TRBV11-2 and TRBJ2-1; 13 bases are a match to TRBD2. V lost 5 bases to trimming and J lost 3 bases; unmatched junction nucleotides: 4. This CDR3 is built from 16 residues. The germline gives CDR1 SGHAT, CDR2 FQNNGV. CDR3 nucleotide sequence: TGTGCCAGCAGCCCAGGGACTAGCGGGGACTACAATGAGCAGTTCTTC. As protein: CASSPGTSGDYNEQFF.

The rearrangement uses TRBV24-1 and TRBJ2-3; 8 bases are shared with TRBD2. CDR1 and CDR2 from the germline V gene are KGHDR and SFDVKD. This CDR3 is 15 amino acids long. The junction had 6 bases not matched to a gene; V was cut back by 4 bases and J by 4 bases. CDR3 residues: CATSDQRESSDTQYF. As DNA, the CDR3 is TGTGCCACCAGTGACCAGCGGGAGTCGTCAGATACGCAGTATTTT.

This clone was seen only once. CDR3 loop: CASSLGTVPYEQYF. In DNA form, the CDR3 reads TGTGCCAGCAGCTTAGGAACAGTACCCTACGAGCAGTACTTC. The V and J genes are TRBV7-3 and TRBJ2-7; D is unresolved. Looked up from germline, CDR1 is SGHTA and CDR2 is FQGTGA. V was trimmed by 2 bases and J by 2 bases, leaving 10 bases between them. The CDR3 runs to 14 residues. The variable domain in full, with the rest retrieved from reference TRBV7-3 and TRBJ2-7, is GAGVSQTPSNKVTEKGKYVELRCDPISGHTALYWYRQSLGQGPEFLIYFQGTGAADDSGLPNDRFFAVRPEGSVSTLKIQRTERGDSAVYLCASSLGTVPYEQYFGPGTRLTVT.

This chain connects TRBV11-3 to TRBJ1-2; weak D call: TRBD1 (5 bases). V gave up 5 bases and J gave up 6 bases, with 16 bases separating them. CDR1 and CDR2 from the germline V gene are SGHNT and YENEEA. The CDR3 contains 14 residues. CDR3 in amino acids: CASSPTAGYNGYTF. CDR3 DNA sequence: TGTGCCAGCAGCCCTACGGCAGGGTACAATGGCTACACCTTC. Using reference TRBV11-3 and TRBJ1-2 for the parts outside the CDR3, the full variable domain is EAGVVQSPRYKIIEKKQPVAFWCNPISGHNTLYWYLQNLGQGPELLIRYENEEAVDDSQLPKDRFSAERLKGVDSTLKIQPAELGDSAVYLCASSPTAGYNGYTFGSGTRLTVV.

V gene TRBV9 combines with J gene TRBJ1-4; D remains unclear. Germline lookup yields CDR1 SGDLS and CDR2 YYNGEE. CDR3 size: 14 residues. Trimming stripped 7 bases from V and 0 bases from J, with 10 bases between. CDR3 DNA sequence: TGTGCCAGCTCTCCGACATCAACTAATGAAAAACTGTTTTTT. Translated: CASSPTSTNEKLFF.

The rearrangement links TRBV7-3 to TRBJ2-7, with 9 bases matching TRBD2. V shed 5 bases, J shed 1 base, and the junction held 9 bases outside the gene matches. The CDR3 covers 16 residues. The V gene's germline CDR1 is SGHTA and CDR2 FQGTGA. The CDR3 DNA is TGTGCCAGCAGCCCGAGTGGACTAGCGTCGTCCTACGAGCAGTACTTC. The encoded protein is CASSPSGLASSYEQYF. The full variable domain, its missing parts supplied by reference TRBV7-3 and TRBJ2-7, is GAGVSQTPSNKVTEKGKYVELRCDPISGHTALYWYRQSLGQGPEFLIYFQGTGAADDSGLPNDRFFAVRPEGSVSTLKIQRTERGDSAVYLCASSPSGLASSYEQYFGPGTRLTVT.

The chain uses TRBV7-8 and TRBJ2-3; no clear D. Germline V gene data show CDR1 as SGHVS and CDR2 as FQNEAQ. The V end was cut by 3 bases, the J end by 3 bases, with 16 bases between. The CDR3 sequence is 16 residues long. The CDR3 sequence: CASSFVSQSLTDTQYF. The CDR3 bases are TGTGCCAGCAGCTTTGTCTCGCAGTCCCTTACAGATACGCAGTATTTT. Filled out from reference TRBV7-8 and TRBJ2-3, the complete variable domain reads GAGVSQSPRYKVAKRGQDVALRCDPISGHVSLFWYQQALGQGPEFLTYFQNEAQLDKSGLPSDRFFAERPEGSVSTLKIQRTQQEDSAVYLCASSFVSQSLTDTQYFGPGTRLTVL.

The rearrangement joins TRBV2 to TRBJ2-7; 8 positions match TRBD2. The V gene end was trimmed by 6 bases and the J gene end by 2 bases; junction bases not matched to a gene: 9. This CDR3 is 15 amino acids long. Looked up from germline, CDR1 is SNHLY and CDR2 is FYNNEI. The CDR3 bases are TGTGCCAGCAGCCCAGACGGGGGGGCCGCCTACGAGCAGTACTTC. Its translation: CASSPDGGAAYEQYF.

The chain couples TRBV2 to TRBJ2-2, with D perhaps TRBD1 (5 bases). Trimming removed 2 bases from V and 5 bases from J, with 6 bases in between. From germline, CDR1 is SNHLY and CDR2 FYNNEI. The CDR3 covers 13 residues. CDR3: CASSERGTGELFF. CDR3 DNA: TGTGCCAGCAGTGAAAGGGGAACCGGGGAGCTGTTTTTT.

Concerning this clone: The sample contains more than one DNA sequence encoding this CDR3. The chain uses TRBV5-1 and TRBJ2-1; TRBD2 matches 7 bases. V shed 0 bases, J shed 7 bases, and the junction held 4 bases outside the gene matches. In germline, CDR1 is SGHRS, CDR2 YFSETQ. The CDR3 covers 14 residues. The CDR3 is CASSLDRGGNEQFF. The CDR3 bases are TGCGCCAGCAGCTTGGATAGGGGAGGGAATGAGCAGTTCTTC.

The chain uses TRBV4-1 and TRBJ2-2; no reliable D call. The CDR3 length is 15 residues. The germline CDR1 and CDR2 sequences are MGHRA and YSYEKL. V lost 2 bases to trimming and J lost 1 base, with 8 bases between them. The CDR3 reads CASSQPVRNTGELFF. CDR3 coding DNA: TGCGCCAGCAGCCAACCGGTCCGGAACACCGGGGAGCTGTTTTTT.

V usage is TRBV7-7 and J usage is TRBJ2-3; 11 bases map to TRBD2. CDR1 and CDR2 (germline): SSHAT, FNYEAQ (reference sequence). This CDR3 comprises 16 residues. The junction had 8 bases not matched to a gene; V was cut back by 5 bases and J by 4 bases. The CDR3 sequence is CASSIGLAGISDTQYF. Here the CDR3 DNA reads TGTGCCAGCAGCATTGGACTAGCGGGTATCTCAGATACGCAGTATTTT.

The rearrangement uses TRBV5-1 and TRBJ1-1; 11 positions match TRBD1. The CDR3 covers 15 residues. Germline values: CDR1 SGHRS, CDR2 YFSETQ. V lost 0 bases and J lost 3; bases outside the gene matches: 1. As DNA, the CDR3 is TGCGCCAGCAGCTTGGAGGGACAGGGGGACACTGAAGCTTTCTTT. Translation: CASSLEGQGDTEAFF. The whole variable domain, filled in from reference TRBV5-1 and TRBJ1-1, reads KAGVTQTPRYLIKTRGQQVTLSCSPISGHRSVSWYQQTPGQGLQFLFEYFSETQRNKGNFPGRFSGRQFSNSRSEMNVSTLELGDSALYLCASSLEGQGDTEAFFGQGTRLTVV.

The V call is TRBV18, the J call TRBJ1-1; possible D gene TRBD1, 5 bases. The ends were cut back, 3 bases at V and 0 bases at J, with 17 bases in the middle. CDR3 size: 17 residues. Germline CDR1 is KGHSH and CDR2 is LQKENI. This CDR3 reads CASSPSAGVAVNTEAFF. The DNA for the CDR3 is TGTGCCAGCTCACCTTCTGCGGGGGTCGCCGTGAACACTGAAGCTTTCTTT.

The genes are TRBV3-1 (or the pseudogene TRBV3-2) and TRBJ1-5; D is uncertain. The CDR3 sequence is 12 residues long. The V gene's germline CDR1 is LGHDT and CDR2 YNNKEL (reference sequence). Trimming shortened V by 4 bases and J by 9 bases, and 10 bases separated the two germline ends. The CDR3 loop is CASSPAGGPQHF. DNA of the CDR3: TGTGCCAGCAGCCCCGCCGGAGGGCCCCAGCATTTT.

The chain uses TRBV4-1 and TRBJ1-6; D unresolved. V lost 4 bases, J lost 9 bases, and 16 bases lay in between. CDR3 length: 15 amino acids. Looked up from germline, CDR1 is MGHRA and CDR2 is YSYEKL. The CDR3 region has the DNA TGCGCCAGCAGCCCTGCCGAGCAGTCAGGTTCACCCCTCCACTTT. This translates into CASSPAEQSGSPLHF.

The chain links TRBV5-8 to TRBJ1-1; D possibly corresponds to TRBD1 (5 bases). The CDR3 is 13 amino acids. Per germline, CDR1 SGHTS and CDR2 YDEGEE. V was pared by 7 bases and J by 2 bases, with 12 bases between. CDR3 nucleotide sequence: TGTGCCAGCCTAGGGGAAAGAAACACTGAAGCTTTCTTT. Its translation is CASLGERNTEAFF.

V gene TRBV7-3 combines with J gene TRBJ1-1; D is uncertain. CDR1 is SGHTA, CDR2 FQGTGA, per germline. The CDR3 runs to 15 residues. V was shortened by 2 bases and J by 5 bases, with 15 bases between the two germline ends. This CDR3 is CASSLRGPGETEAFF. CDR3 bases: TGTGCCAGCAGCTTACGAGGGCCCGGGGAGACTGAAGCTTTCTTT.